Sequencing of this T cell receptor beta chain was carried out in a study of shared clonotypes between healthy human individuals. The method was immunoSEQ multiplex PCR; TCRdb's version includes in-frame clones alone and lacks a portion of them. The repertoire includes a few million clones, around 95% of them detected once, and more than 0.1% sits in the top ten. V was clipped by 2 bases and J by 1 base; unmatched bases: 4. The length of the CDR3 is 15 residues. From germline, CDR1 is SGHDT and CDR2 YYEEEE. In its sample, this clone was seen once. The source is a man aged 18 to 30 in good health. Sample: naive CD4+ T cells sorted from blood. The subset is: CD45RA+ positively selected. V is TRBV5-6 and J is TRBJ2-7; 9 bases are a match to TRBD1. The CDR3 sequence is CASSFDRGSSYEQYF. CDR3 DNA: TGTGCCAGCAGCTTCGACAGGGGGTCATCCTACGAGCAGTACTTC.